A single count supports the clone carrying this T cell receptor (beta chain). Its antigen is not known. The CDR3 spans 18 residues. Germline trimming cut 0 bases from V and 0 bases from J; bases unmatched to any gene: 12. From germline, CDR1 is SGHNT and CDR2 YYREEE (reference sequence). This record comes from a study of cytotoxic CD8 clonotypes in ibrutinib-treated CLL. Study-wide results and limits: Sustained-remission patients were sampled at one set of times and progressing patients at different ones.

The protocol was immunoSEQ multiplex PCR, while the TCRdb copy is restricted to in-frame clones and leaves out a portion. The repertoire consists of about 140,000 clones, with 75% to 85% occurring once and the leading ten covering 6.5% to 8%. TCR beta libraries used roughly 2 micrograms of DNA from cryopreserved PBMCs. This TCR came from a human donor with chronic lymphocytic leukemia. V usage is TRBV5-4 and J usage is TRBJ2-7; 7 nucleotides match TRBD1. The sequences come from PBMCs, collected after 36 months of ibrutinib treatment. The CDR3 DNA reads TGTGCCAGCAGCTTGGCCTTGTACAGGGGCTATAACTCCTACGAGCAGTACTTC. It is translated as CASSLALYRGYNSYEQYF.